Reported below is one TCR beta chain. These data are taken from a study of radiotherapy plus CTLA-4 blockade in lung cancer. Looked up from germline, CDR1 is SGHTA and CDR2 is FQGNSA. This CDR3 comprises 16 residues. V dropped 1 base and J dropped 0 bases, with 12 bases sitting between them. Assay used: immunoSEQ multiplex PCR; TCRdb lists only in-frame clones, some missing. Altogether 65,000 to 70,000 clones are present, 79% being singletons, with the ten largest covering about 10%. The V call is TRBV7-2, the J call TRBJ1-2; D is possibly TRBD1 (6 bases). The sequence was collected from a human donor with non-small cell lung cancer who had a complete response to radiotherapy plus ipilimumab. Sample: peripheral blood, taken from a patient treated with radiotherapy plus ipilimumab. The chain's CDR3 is CASSLGGGATNYGYTF. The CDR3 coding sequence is TGTGCCAGCAGCTTAGGTGGGGGGGCCACTAACTATGGCTACACCTTC. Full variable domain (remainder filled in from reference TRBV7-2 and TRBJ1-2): GAGVSQSPSNKVTEKGKDVELRCDPISGHTALYWYRQSLGQGLEFLIYFQGNSAPDKSGLPSDRFSAERTGGSVSTLTIQRTQQEDSAVYLCASSLGGGATNYGYTFGSGTRLTVV.